This is a list of T cell receptor beta chains from one sample in a study of HIV-infected patients and healthy controls. MiXCR, run by TCRdb on the 5' RACE reads, gives a single entry per CDR3 protein. Among 70,000 or so distinct CDR3 sequences listed, 15% to 20% were seen once. The specimen sequenced was CD4+ T cells from blood. These receptors all come from a human donor in good health. CDR3s include the opening cysteine and the closing phenylalanine or tryptophan. A D gene is named only where the DNA matches it firmly. Rows may omit the clone size; those that give it use once, few, many or a size class.

clone_size d_call v_call cdr3_aa
- - TRBV5-1 CASSLGLDPGELFF
- - TRBV20-1 CSACVGHTDTQYF
- TRBD2 TRBV14 CASALAPYYNEQFF
many - TRBV6-5 CASSYRANQPQHF
few - TRBV5-1 CASSKGRGEKLFF
- TRBD1 TRBV20-1 CSAGQGAGTGELFF
- TRBD2 TRBV7-2 CASSPKTSGGAKHQETQYF
- - TRBV14 CASAWSRTDTQYF
many TRBD2 TRBV7-9 CASSSFRGTTLGPSTDTQYF
- TRBD1 TRBV5-1 CASSRQGEQPQHF